The 11 T cell receptor beta chains given below trace back to one sample, sequenced in a study of cytomegalovirus exposure and HLA in healthy donors. It was with 60 Vbeta and 13 Jbeta primers that the PCR ran. The assay was immunoSEQ multiplex PCR, and TCRdb's table has in-frame clones only and misses some. Of over 150,000 clones detected, 77% appear once; the ten largest clones hold approximately 3.7%. Sequenced sample: PBMCs. Receptors were obtained from a woman in her fifties or sixties in good health and CMV-seropositive.

The chain is built from TRBV27 and TRBJ2-7, with 11 bases fitting TRBD2. V lost 5 bases to trimming and J lost 3 bases; unmatched junction nucleotides: 6. The CDR3 runs to 15 residues. Germline V CDR1 and CDR2: MNHEY, SMNVEV (reference sequence). CDR3 amino acids: CASSRRLAGNYEQYF. CDR3 bases: TGTGCCAGCAGTCGTCGACTAGCGGGAAACTACGAGCAGTACTTC.

This clone occurred once. This chain joins TRBV2 and TRBJ1-4, with 9 bases lining up with TRBD1. Germline CDR1 reads SNHLY; CDR2 reads FYNNEI. The CDR3 sequence is 14 residues long. The J segment lost 8 bases and the V segment lost 5 bases, leaving 6 bases of the junction unmatched. The CDR3 DNA reads as TGTGCCAGCAGTCGGACAGGGGCCGGGGAAAAACTGTTTTTT. This codes for CASSRTGAGEKLFF.

The chain carries TRBV9 and TRBJ1-5, with 10 bases identical to TRBD1. V gave up 3 bases and J gave up 5 bases; unmatched junction bases: 2. The CDR3 loop spans 14 amino acids. CDR1 is SGDLS, CDR2 YYNGEE, per germline. CDR3 residues: CASSGQGAHQPQHF. CDR3 in DNA: TGTGCCAGCAGCGGACAGGGGGCGCATCAGCCCCAGCATTTT.

The chain has TRBV10-2 and TRBJ1-1, with unresolved D. The CDR3 has 12 amino acids. V lost 6 bases and J 11 bases, leaving 16 bases between the germline ends. Germline V CDR1 and CDR2: WSHSY, SAAADI. CDR3 region: CASRATTGEAFF. The CDR3 region has the DNA TGCGCCAGCAGGGCGACCACCGGGGAGGCTTTCTTT.

This sequence joins TRBV5-1 and TRBJ2-3, with 7 positions matching TRBD2. From germline, CDR1 is SGHRS and CDR2 YFSETQ. Trimming cost V 0 bases and J 0 bases; bases outside gene matches: 1. The CDR3 runs to 15 residues. CDR3 DNA: TGCGCCAGCAGCTTGGGGCGGGGGAGCACAGATACGCAGTATTTT. Its translation: CASSLGRGSTDTQYF. Full variable domain (outside the CDR3, taken from reference TRBV5-1 and TRBJ2-3): KAGVTQTPRYLIKTRGQQVTLSCSPISGHRSVSWYQQTPGQGLQFLFEYFSETQRNKGNFPGRFSGRQFSNSRSEMNVSTLELGDSALYLCASSLGRGSTDTQYFGPGTRLTVL.

CDR3: CATRASGAYEQYF. In DNA form, the CDR3 reads TGTGCCACCCGGGCTAGCGGGGCCTACGAGCAGTACTTC. The chain combines TRBV7-2 with TRBJ2-7; 9 positions match TRBD2. The CDR3 totals 13 residues. Germline V gives CDR1 SGHTA, CDR2 FQGNSA. V shed 10 bases, J shed 2 bases, and the junction held 6 bases outside the gene matches. Full variable domain (missing parts from reference TRBV7-2 and TRBJ2-7): GAGVSQSPSNKVTEKGKDVELRCDPISGHTALYWYRQSLGQGLEFLIYFQGNSAPDKSGLPSDRFSAERTGGSVSTLTIQRTQQEDSAVYLCATRASGAYEQYFGPGTRLTVT.

This CDR3 reads CSTQPGQTGAGTQYF. As DNA, the CDR3 is TGCAGCACCCAGCCCGGACAAACAGGGGCGGGGACCCAGTACTTC. This chain uses TRBV29-1 with TRBJ2-5; 7 nucleotides line up with TRBD1. The junction had 19 bases not matched to a gene; V was cut back by 8 bases and J by 7 bases. Germline V gene data show CDR1 as SQVTM and CDR2 as ANQGSEA. The CDR3 consists of 15 residues.

The chain links TRBV27 to TRBJ2-5, with TRBD2 identical over 10 bases. The CDR3 consists of 14 residues. V dropped 5 bases and J dropped 1; count of bases not matched to a gene: 1. Germline CDR1 is MNHEY and CDR2 is SMNVEV (reference sequence). In DNA, the CDR3 is TGTGCCAGCAGTCGGACTAGCGGCCAAGAGACCCAGTACTTC. As protein: CASSRTSGQETQYF.

V and J are TRBV6-1 and TRBJ1-2; the match to TRBD1 covers 7 bases. V shed 6 bases and J 7 bases; nucleotides not matched to a gene: 11. This CDR3 has 14 residues. Germline V gene lookup returns CDR1 MNHNS and CDR2 SASEGT. CDR3 DNA sequence: TGTGCCAGCAGCTCCATCGACAGGGTTTCTGGCTACACCTTC. Residues: CASSSIDRVSGYTF.

The chain links TRBV5-4 to TRBJ2-3; a possible D gene is TRBD2 (6 bases). This CDR3 spans 15 amino acids. Deletions cut 1 base from V and 0 bases from J, with 9 bases between. CDR1 and CDR2 from the germline V gene are SGHNT and YYREEE (reference sequence). The CDR3 sequence: CASSLRRGSTDTQYF. The CDR3 DNA reads as TGTGCCAGCAGCTTGAGGCGGGGTAGCACAGATACGCAGTATTTT.

A word on this clone: A junction boundary mismatches the germline segment, possibly from a read error. The gene calls are TRBV4-2 and TRBJ2-4, with D maybe TRBD1 (6 bases). The CDR3 extends over 15 amino acids. The germline V gene encodes CDR1 LGHNA and CDR2 YNFKEQ. The CDR3 sequence is CASSQDEDRENSQYF. CDR3 nucleotide sequence: TGTGCCAGCAGCCAAGATGAGGACAGAGAAAACAGTCAGTACTTC.